What follows are 18 T cell receptor beta chains derived from one specimen sequenced in a study of Ad26.COV2.S vaccination and SARS-CoV-2 variants. TCRdb keeps only in-frame clones here, not all; method: immunoSEQ multiplex PCR. The sample records 350,000 to 600,000 clones, 89% being singletons. Specified treatment: around 19 received Ad26.COV2.S at low or high dose, single or two shots; about 5 received placebo; per-sample allocation not given. The study sampled participants on day 63 after the first vaccine or placebo injection. This specimen consisted of peripheral blood, obtained in a trial of Ad26.COV2.S vaccine versus placebo. The receptor set was obtained from a person between 18 and 65 years old who received the Ad26.COV2.S COVID-19 vaccine or a placebo.

The chain recombines TRBV7-8 with TRBJ2-3; TRBD2 aligns across 7 bases. The CDR3 has 18 amino acids. Trimming took 5 bases from V and 2 from J; bases not matched to a gene: 16. Germline V gene lookup returns CDR1 SGHVS and CDR2 FQNEAQ. CDR3 coding DNA: TGTGCCAGCAGCCCATACTCGGGGGGAGGCCGTCACACAGATACGCAGTATTTT. Protein: CASSPYSGGGRHTDTQYF.

The chain joins TRBV7-9 to TRBJ2-7, with unresolved D. The CDR3 spans 12 residues. Germline V gives CDR1 SEHNR, CDR2 FQNEAQ (reference sequence). V was cut by 5 bases and J by 5 bases, with 10 bases left in between. CDR3 amino acids: CASSPGRDEQYF. Here the CDR3 DNA reads TGTGCCAGCAGCCCTGGGCGCGACGAGCAGTACTTC.

This clone was seen a handful of times. This rearrangement joins TRBV2 to TRBJ1-2; no firm D call. From germline, CDR1 is SNHLY and CDR2 FYNNEI. This CDR3 has 15 residues. V dropped 6 bases and J dropped 4 bases, with 18 bases sitting between them. For the CDR3, the DNA is TGTGCCAGCAGCGACCCGTCTAGGACCCCCTATGGCTACACCTTC. It yields the protein CASSDPSRTPYGYTF. Full variable domain (missing parts from reference TRBV2 and TRBJ1-2): EPEVTQTPSHQVTQMGQEVILRCVPISNHLYFYWYRQILGQKVEFLVSFYNNEISEKSEIFDDQFSVERPDGSNFTLKIRSTKLEDSAMYFCASSDPSRTPYGYTFGSGTRLTVV.

The chain links TRBV19 to TRBJ1-5; D ambiguous. Germline CDR1 reads LNHDA; CDR2 reads SQIVND (reference sequence). The length of the CDR3 is 17 residues. Trimming removed 1 base from V and 0 bases from J, with 13 bases in between. The CDR3 region is CASSIVRWSYSNQPQHF. The CDR3 DNA reads as TGTGCCAGTAGTATAGTTAGGTGGAGCTATAGCAATCAGCCCCAGCATTTT.

The rearrangement links TRBV13 to TRBJ1-1; D not resolved. The CDR3 spans 13 residues. V lost 5 bases to trimming and J lost 6 bases, with 13 bases between them. From germline, CDR1 is PRHDT and CDR2 FYEKMQ (reference sequence). This chain's CDR3 is CASSPWSAAEAFF. In nucleotides, the CDR3 is TGTGCCAGCAGCCCCTGGTCCGCCGCTGAAGCTTTCTTT.

This clone came up once. The chain is built from TRBV7-9 and TRBJ2-1, with 12 bases fitting TRBD2. This CDR3 comprises 16 residues. Germline values: CDR1 SEHNR, CDR2 FQNEAQ (reference sequence). The V segment lost 4 bases and the J segment 8 bases; nucleotides outside the gene matches: 9. CDR3 sequence: CASSSPLAGGPHEQFF. CDR3 nucleotide sequence: TGTGCCAGCAGCTCACCCCTAGCGGGAGGGCCCCATGAGCAGTTCTTC.

This sequence joins TRBV7-9 and TRBJ1-1; 7 nucleotides match TRBD1. The CDR3 is 15 residues long. The V gene's germline CDR1 is SEHNR and CDR2 FQNEAQ (reference sequence). The V segment lost 5 bases and the J segment 2 bases; nucleotides outside the gene matches: 8. The CDR3 loop reads CASSPGDRYNTEAFF. The CDR3 DNA reads TGTGCCAGCAGCCCTGGGGACAGATACAACACTGAAGCTTTCTTT.

The rearrangement joins TRBV11-3 to TRBJ2-1, with 14 bases matching TRBD2. CDR1 and CDR2 from the germline V gene are SGHNT and YENEEA. V lost 5 bases to trimming and J lost 9 bases; unmatched junction nucleotides: 9. The length of the CDR3 is 16 residues. CDR3 nucleotides: TGTGCCAGCAGCCAGCCGACTAGCGGGGGGGCCGGTGAGCAGTTCTTC. Translation: CASSQPTSGGAGEQFF.

The chain recombines TRBV3-1 (or the pseudogene TRBV3-2) with TRBJ1-5; weak D call: TRBD1 (5 bases). V was clipped by 1 base and J by 6 bases, with 13 bases between them. The CDR3 spans 15 residues. The germline V gene has CDR1 LGHDT and CDR2 YNNKEL (reference sequence). For the CDR3, the DNA is TGTGCCAGCAGCCAAGCGGGGGTCGGCGGTCAGCCCCAGCATTTT. Protein: CASSQAGVGGQPQHF.

This clone has more than one count but fewer than ten. The chain has TRBV27 and TRBJ2-7, with 7 bases identical to TRBD1. Germline V gene sequence: CDR1 MNHEY, CDR2 SMNVEV (reference sequence). Germline trimming cut 6 bases from V and 6 bases from J; bases unmatched to any gene: 11. The CDR3 sequence is 14 residues long. CDR3 in DNA: TGTGCCAGCAGGGACGGACAGGTAATGGCCGAGCAGTACTTC. This sequence encodes CASRDGQVMAEQYF.

The rearrangement links TRBV7-2 to TRBJ1-6, with D perhaps matching TRBD1 (5 bases). Germline CDR1 SGHTA, CDR2 FQGNSA. The CDR3 sequence is 15 residues long. Trimming left V 6 bases short and J 0 bases short, with 9 bases between. The CDR3 reads CASRGPSSYNSPLHF. The CDR3 region has the DNA TGTGCCAGCAGGGGACCGAGCTCCTATAATTCACCCCTCCACTTT.

The rearrangement uses TRBV24-1 and TRBJ2-3, with D perhaps matching TRBD2 (7 bases). Per germline, CDR1 KGHDR and CDR2 SFDVKD. The CDR3 runs to 16 residues. Trimming cost V 9 bases and J 6 bases, with 24 bases left between them. DNA of the CDR3: TGTGCCACCCAGCCCGGGGGGAGGGGGTCCGTCGATACGCAGTATTTT. Its protein product is CATQPGGRGSVDTQYF.

This clone was counted once. J is TRBJ1-4 and V is TRBV5-5; D perhaps matches TRBD1 (6 bases). The CDR3 loop spans 16 amino acids. Between the trimmed V and J ends, which lost 0 bases and 8 bases, there was a span of 17 bases. Germline V lookup: CDR1 SGHKS, CDR2 YYEKEE (reference sequence). This CDR3 is CASSLGTRAQGEKLFF. The CDR3 nucleotides read TGTGCCAGCAGCTTGGGGACCCGGGCCCAGGGGGAAAAACTGTTTTTT.

V is TRBV4-1 and J is TRBJ1-2, with a weak D call TRBD1 (6 bases). Trimming cost V 0 bases and J 7 bases, with 24 bases left between them. Germline V CDR1 and CDR2: MGHRA, YSYEKL. CDR3 size: 18 residues. The CDR3, as DNA: TGCGCCAGCAGCCAAGATCCCCCCCAGGTGACTGGGGGCCGTGGCTACACCTTC. It specifies CASSQDPPQVTGGRGYTF.

The chain couples TRBV6-5 to TRBJ2-1; no firm D call. Germline V gene lookup returns CDR1 MNHEY and CDR2 SVGAGI. The V gene lost 4 bases and the J gene lost 4 bases, with 11 bases spanning the gap. The CDR3 sequence is 14 residues long. CDR3 in amino acids: CASSLGMGYNEQFF. DNA of the CDR3: TGTGCCAGCAGTTTAGGGATGGGGTACAATGAGCAGTTCTTC.

The V and J genes are TRBV2 and TRBJ1-4; D is unresolved. Trimming cost V 5 bases and J 3 bases, with 4 bases left between them. Germline assignment: CDR1 SNHLY and CDR2 FYNNEI. CDR3 length: 12 amino acids. The chain's CDR3 is CASSSPNEKLFF. The CDR3, as DNA: TGTGCCAGCAGTTCTCCTAATGAAAAACTGTTTTTT.

The V and J genes are TRBV28 and TRBJ2-7, with TRBD2 matching 8 bases. Germline CDR1 and CDR2: MDHEN and SYDVKM. CDR3 length: 17 residues. Trimming cost V 4 bases and J 2 bases; bases outside gene matches: 13. CDR3 bases: TGTGCCAGCAGTTCGGGTCTAGCGGGTCCCGATCCCTACGAGCAGTACTTC. It translates to CASSSGLAGPDPYEQYF.

The V call is TRBV7-9, the J call TRBJ2-5; unclear D gene. Germline V gene sequence: CDR1 SEHNR, CDR2 FQNEAQ (reference sequence). This CDR3 spans 12 amino acids. The germline V and J ends were trimmed by 5 bases and 5 bases, with 9 bases remaining between them. CDR3 coding DNA: TGTGCCAGCAGCCGCCACATGGAGACCCAGTACTTC. Protein: CASSRHMETQYF.